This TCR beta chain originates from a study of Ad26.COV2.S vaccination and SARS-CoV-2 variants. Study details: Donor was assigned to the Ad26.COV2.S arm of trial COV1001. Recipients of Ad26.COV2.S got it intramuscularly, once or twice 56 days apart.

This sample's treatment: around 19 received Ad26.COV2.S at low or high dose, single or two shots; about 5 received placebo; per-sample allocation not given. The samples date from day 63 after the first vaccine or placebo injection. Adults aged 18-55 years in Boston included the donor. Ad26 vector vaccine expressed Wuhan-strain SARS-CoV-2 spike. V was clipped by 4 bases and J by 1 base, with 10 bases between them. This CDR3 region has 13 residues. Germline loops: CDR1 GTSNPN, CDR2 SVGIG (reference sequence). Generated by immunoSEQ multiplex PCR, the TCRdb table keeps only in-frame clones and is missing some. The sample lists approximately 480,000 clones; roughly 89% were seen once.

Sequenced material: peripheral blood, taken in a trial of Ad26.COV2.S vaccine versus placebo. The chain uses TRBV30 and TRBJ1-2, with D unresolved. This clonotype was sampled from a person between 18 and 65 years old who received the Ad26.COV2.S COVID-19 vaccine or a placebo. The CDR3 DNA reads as TGTGCCTGGAAAGGGAAAAATAACTATGGCTACACCTTC. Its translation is CAWKGKNNYGYTF. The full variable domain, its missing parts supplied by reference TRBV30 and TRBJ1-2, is SQTIHQWPATLVQPVGSPLSLECTVEGTSNPNLYWYRQAAGRGLQLLFYSVGIGQISSEVPQNLSASRPQDRQFILSSKKLLLSDSGFYLCAWKGKNNYGYTFGSGTRLTVV.